Described below is a single T cell receptor (beta chain) sequence and its context. This sample stems from a study of radiation and T cells in renal cell carcinoma. TCRdb's copy holds only in-frame clones and misses some; the assay was immunoSEQ multiplex PCR. This sample has 130,000 to 150,000 clones; approximately 90% occur once, and the top ten carry about 12%. J gave up 1 base and V 3 bases, and 2 bases lay outside the gene matches. The CDR3 length is 14 residues. CDR1 SGHTA and CDR2 FQGTGA come from the germline V gene. Time point of the sample: baseline pretreatment blood. Sample treatment: 15 Gy SBRT to primary tumor, nephrectomy 4 weeks later.

The V and J genes are TRBV7-3 and TRBJ2-5, with TRBD2 identical over 7 bases. This receptor was identified in a woman aged 50 to 60 with renal cell carcinoma. The sequencing used blood, collected from a patient whose treatment included radiotherapy and nephrectomy. CDR3 in DNA: TGTGCCAGCAGCTTGGGGGGGTCCCAAGAGACCCAGTACTTC. This encodes CASSLGGSQETQYF.